This TCR beta chain was captured by sequencing in a study of T cell responses to AZD1222 COVID-19 vaccine. Study summary: Second-dose intervals of approximately 4 or approximately 12 weeks were pooled. General study results and limits: At baseline, just six AZD1222 recipients tested seropositive. The CD4 TCRs associated with vaccination extended across spike and predominated at 160-218 and 743-854. The donor group comprised mostly white British people and more females; the analysis possibly underestimated clonal diversity.

V gave up 1 base and J gave up 3 bases; unmatched junction bases: 5. Germline CDR1 reads LGHDT; CDR2 reads YNNKEL (reference sequence). This CDR3 is built from 16 residues. Regarding this clone: Its target is unknown.

The repertoire was sequenced with immunoSEQ multiplex PCR; TCRdb's copy has only in-frame clones and lacks some. The data show 70,000 to 80,000 clones, roughly 89% seen once. This chain uses TRBV3-1 (or the pseudogene TRBV3-2) with TRBJ2-7; 11 nucleotides match TRBD1. The specimen was peripheral blood, collected on day 0 of AZD1222 vaccination. This TCR came from an adult in good health. CDR3 region: CASSQAGQGASYEQYF. The CDR3 DNA follows: TGTGCCAGCAGCCAAGCCGGACAGGGGGCCAGCTACGAGCAGTACTTC.